The 3 T cell receptor beta chains presented below share a single source sample, sequenced in a study of metastatic and nonmetastatic thyroid tumors. Patients had received no treatment of any kind before thyroid surgery. MiXCR reprocessed the PCR reads for TCRdb. The sample yields around 23,000 clones, approximately 11% seen once. The specimen was blood. Receptor source: a female donor with papillary thyroid cancer or a benign thyroid nodule (not recorded which). Some clones in this sample may be carry-over from other donors' samples.

This clone has ten or more counts. The CDR3 coding sequence is TGTGCCAGCAGCTTAGACAGGGCTCGAGAGACCCAGTACTTC. Its protein is CASSLDRARETQYF. The rearrangement links TRBV11-2 to TRBJ2-5; the D gene is possibly TRBD1 (5 bases). Germline V gene lookup returns CDR1 SGHAT and CDR2 FQNNGV. The V and J ends lost 0 bases and 4 bases respectively, with 9 bases between them. The CDR3 is made up of 14 amino acids.

This clone was detected many times. The chain carries TRBV20-1 and TRBJ2-7, with 7 bases lining up with TRBD1. From germline, CDR1 is DFQATT and CDR2 SNEGSKA (reference sequence). V lost 6 bases, J lost 3 bases, and 17 bases stayed unmatched. This CDR3 region has 16 residues. The DNA for the CDR3 is TGCAGTGCCCAATTTATCTTGGGGGACAGCTTCTACGAGCAGTACTTC. Translating it yields CSAQFILGDSFYEQYF.

This clone was detected a few times. Since the CDR3 does not end with the conserved phenylalanine or tryptophan, this likely comes from a read error. The chain carries TRBV6-1 and TRBJ2-1; 7 bases fit TRBD2. Germline-derived CDR1 and CDR2 are MNHNS and SASEGT. The J segment lost 4 bases and the V segment lost 6 bases, leaving 0 bases of the junction unmatched. The CDR3 spans 12 residues. CDR3 coding DNA: TGTGCCAGCAGCGGGAGGTACAATGAGCAGTTCTTA. Protein sequence: CASSGRYNEQFL.